Each of the 5 T cell receptor beta chains below was sequenced from the same sample in a study of T-cell memory formation after mild COVID-19. TCRdb called the 5' RACE reads again in MiXCR, with one record for every CDR3 protein. The sample contains hundreds of thousands of distinct CDR3 sequences, approximately 20% of which appear only once. The specimen was PBMCs or a T cell subset sorted from them (not recorded which). These receptors were collected from an adult woman who had mild COVID-19 (a few samples of this study predate the infection). Cell type and time point are not known.

This clonotype was found a few times. J is TRBJ2-7 and V is TRBV12-3 or TRBV12-4; TRBD1 aligns across 7 bases. Trimming cost V 3 bases and J 4 bases; bases outside gene matches: 9. The CDR3 is 15 residues long. CDR3 sequence (DNA): TGTGCCAGCAGTTTCCTTGGGGACAGCTTATACGAGCAGTACTTC. This sequence encodes CASSFLGDSLYEQYF.

CDR3: CASRQGATEAFF. CDR3 bases: TGTGCCAGCAGACAGGGGGCCACTGAAGCTTTCTTT. The chain joins TRBV28 to TRBJ1-1; TRBD1 aligns across 9 bases. The V segment lost 6 bases and the J segment 4 bases; nucleotides outside the gene matches: 0. From germline, CDR1 is MDHEN and CDR2 SYDVKM. The CDR3 has 12 residues.

This clonotype was counted a few times. The V gene is TRBV29-1, the J gene TRBJ1-3; TRBD1 aligns across 7 bases. The CDR3 runs to 13 residues. The germline V gene has CDR1 SQVTM and CDR2 ANQGSEA. The junction had 5 bases not matched to a gene; V was cut back by 6 bases and J by 3 bases. In DNA form, the CDR3 reads TGCAGCGTCCTTGACAGGGATGGAAACACCATATATTTT. Its translation: CSVLDRDGNTIYF.

The chain carries TRBV20-1 and TRBJ1-3; TRBD1 aligns across 9 bases. The V segment lost 0 bases and the J segment 2 bases; nucleotides outside the gene matches: 5. The germline V gene has CDR1 DFQATT and CDR2 SNEGSKA (reference sequence). The CDR3 contains 16 residues. CDR3 residues: CSARDGDRVAGNTIYF. Here the CDR3 DNA reads TGCAGTGCTAGAGATGGGGACAGGGTCGCTGGAAACACCATATATTTT.

This clonotype has at least ten counts. The V gene is TRBV7-9, the J gene TRBJ2-1; TRBD1 matches at 8 bases. V lost 5 bases and J lost 9; bases outside the gene matches: 6. The CDR3 runs to 13 residues. CDR1 and CDR2 from the germline V gene are SEHNR and FQNEAQ (reference sequence). This CDR3 reads CASSPSGGSEQFF. CDR3 coding DNA: TGTGCCAGCAGCCCTTCAGGGGGCAGTGAGCAGTTCTTC. Drawing the rest from reference TRBV7-9 and TRBJ2-1, the complete variable domain is DTGVSQNPRHKITKRGQNVTFRCDPISEHNRLYWYRQTLGQGPEFLTYFQNEAQLEKSRLLSDRFSAERPKGSFSTLEIQRTEQGDSAMYLCASSPSGGSEQFFGPGTRLTVL.